This TCR beta chain was captured in a study of T cells after yellow fever vaccination. MiXCR was run by TCRdb on the 5' RACE reads, yielding one entry per CDR3 protein. The data show fewer than 350,000 distinct CDR3 sequences, around 4.5% seen once. This clonotype was detected many times. Germline CDR1 is SGHRS and CDR2 is YFSETQ. The CDR3 contains 13 residues. V lost 4 bases and J 1 base, leaving 9 bases between the germline ends. The chain has TRBV5-1 and TRBJ2-7; D assignment may be TRBD1 or TRBD2 (5 bases each). The clonotype comes from a man aged 18 to 29 who received the YFV17D yellow fever vaccine. This material consisted of PBMCs, taken 15 days after the yellow fever booster vaccination. The CDR3 sequence is CASSRDGSYEQYF. DNA of the CDR3: TGCGCCAGCAGCCGGGACGGATCCTACGAGCAGTACTTC.